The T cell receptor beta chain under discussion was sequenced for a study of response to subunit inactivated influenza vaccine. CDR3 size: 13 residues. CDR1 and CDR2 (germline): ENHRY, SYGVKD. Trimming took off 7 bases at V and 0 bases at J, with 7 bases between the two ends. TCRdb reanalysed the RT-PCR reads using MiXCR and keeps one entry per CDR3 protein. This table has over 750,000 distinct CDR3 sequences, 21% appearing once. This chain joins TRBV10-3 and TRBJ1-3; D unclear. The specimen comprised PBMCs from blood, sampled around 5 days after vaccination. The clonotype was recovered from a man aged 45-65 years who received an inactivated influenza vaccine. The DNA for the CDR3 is TGTGCCATCATGGGAGGCTCTGGAAACACCATATATTTT. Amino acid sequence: CAIMGGSGNTIYF.